The 21 T cell receptor beta chains in this list originate from one sample, sequenced in a study of T cell clones after liver transplantation. Assay: immunoSEQ multiplex PCR; the TCRdb copy retains only in-frame clones and omits some. The table lists 51,000 or so clones, 85% to 90% of them singletons. The input for sequencing was CD8+ T cells from blood, taken 12 months after liver transplant. The receptors come from a human patient who received a liver transplant. Some of the T cells may derive from the graft donor.

V is TRBV15 and J is TRBJ2-5; 13 positions agree with TRBD2. CDR1 LNHNV and CDR2 YYDKDF come from the germline V gene (reference sequence). Unmatched junction bases numbered 10, after V lost 5 bases and J lost 4 bases. The CDR3 covers 17 residues. CDR3 DNA sequence: TGTGCCACCAGCGGGAAGACTAGCGGGAGGCCGCGAGAGACCCAGTACTTC. This encodes CATSGKTSGRPRETQYF.

This clone appeared a single time. This chain uses TRBV4-1 with TRBJ2-1, with 7 bases that match TRBD2. Germline V lookup: CDR1 MGHRA, CDR2 YSYEKL. The CDR3 is 17 amino acids. Trimming at V came to 0 bases and at J to 0 bases, leaving 5 bases not matched to a gene. The CDR3 loop is CASSQDGSGNSYNEQFF. In DNA form, the CDR3 reads TGCGCCAGCAGCCAAGATGGCAGCGGGAACTCCTACAATGAGCAGTTCTTC.

The CDR3 region has the DNA TGCGCCAGCAGCCCCGCGACTCCATCGAACACCGGGGAGCTGTTTTTT. Its protein product is CASSPATPSNTGELFF. This rearrangement joins TRBV4-3 to TRBJ2-2; D unclear. Germline V CDR1 and CDR2: LGHNA, YSLEER. This CDR3 comprises 16 residues. The germline V and J ends were trimmed by 4 bases and 0 bases, with 12 bases remaining between them.

The chain has TRBV6-5 and TRBJ2-1, with D maybe TRBD1 (5 bases). The V gene lost 6 bases and the J gene lost 2 bases, with 11 bases spanning the gap. The germline CDR1 and CDR2 sequences are MNHEY and SVGAGI. The CDR3 spans 14 residues. For the CDR3, the DNA is TGTGCCAGCAGCCCAGGGATAACCTACAATGAGCAGTTCTTC. Its protein is CASSPGITYNEQFF.

The chain combines TRBV4-1 with TRBJ2-7; 7 bases line up with TRBD1. This CDR3 has 15 residues. Germline V gene sequence: CDR1 MGHRA, CDR2 YSYEKL. V lost 3 bases to trimming and J lost 1 base; unmatched junction nucleotides: 6. CDR3 amino acids: CASSQTGTESYEQYF. CDR3 DNA sequence: TGCGCCAGCAGCCAGACCGGGACAGAGTCCTACGAGCAGTACTTC.

As regards this clone: One junction end does not reproduce the germline sequence, and a read error may be involved. V and J are TRBV28 and TRBJ2-7; TRBD1 might be the D (6 bases). The CDR3 has 15 residues. In germline, CDR1 is MDHEN, CDR2 SYDVKM. DNA for the CDR3: TGTGCCAGCAGTGGCCTCGGGACAACGACCTACGAGCGGTACTTC. Its translation: CASSGLGTTTYERYF.

V usage is TRBV27 and J usage is TRBJ2-7; 13 positions agree with TRBD2. The length of the CDR3 is 16 residues. With 1 base clipped from V and 3 bases from J, the junction kept 3 bases outside the gene matches. CDR1 is MNHEY and CDR2 is SMNVEV in the germline V gene (reference sequence). CDR3: CASSLFGTSGIYEQYF. The CDR3 DNA follows: TGTGCCAGCAGTTTATTTGGGACTAGCGGGATCTACGAGCAGTACTTC.

The genes are TRBV7-9 and TRBJ1-2; D gene ambiguous. The V gene lost 5 bases and the J gene lost 4 bases, with 14 bases spanning the gap. The V gene's germline CDR1 is SEHNR and CDR2 FQNEAQ (reference sequence). This CDR3 has 14 amino acids. The CDR3 DNA is TGTGCCAGCAGCCCCCCACCCGGTGGCTATGGCTACACCTTC. The encoded protein is CASSPPPGGYGYTF. The whole variable domain, remainder taken from reference TRBV7-9 and TRBJ1-2, is DTGVSQNPRHKITKRGQNVTFRCDPISEHNRLYWYRQTLGQGPEFLTYFQNEAQLEKSRLLSDRFSAERPKGSFSTLEIQRTEQGDSAMYLCASSPPPGGYGYTFGSGTRLTVV.

This chain connects TRBV10-1 to TRBJ1-1; D remains ambiguous. CDR1 WNHNN and CDR2 SYGVQD come from the germline V gene (reference sequence). V lost 5 bases and J 7 bases, leaving 8 bases between the germline ends. The CDR3 contains 11 residues. This CDR3 is CASSPGGEAFF. As DNA, the CDR3 is TGCGCCAGCAGTCCGGGTGGTGAAGCTTTCTTT.

The chain has TRBV4-3 and TRBJ1-2; D call uncertain. The CDR3 consists of 17 residues. The V gene lost 0 bases and the J gene lost 5 bases, with 19 bases spanning the gap. Germline loops: CDR1 LGHNA, CDR2 YSLEER. The chain's CDR3 is CASSQDKLEGAWYGYTF. The CDR3 DNA is TGCGCCAGCAGCCAAGATAAGCTAGAGGGCGCCTGGTATGGCTACACCTTC.

DNA of the CDR3: TGCGCCAGCAGCCCATACAGGGGGGGAGCCAAAAACATTCAGTACTTC. The encoded protein is CASSPYRGGAKNIQYF. This chain links TRBV5-1 with TRBJ2-4; perhaps TRBD1 as D (8 bases). Per the germline V gene, CDR1 is SGHRS and CDR2 is YFSETQ. The CDR3 spans 16 residues. The ends were cut back, 4 bases at V and 0 bases at J, with 14 bases in the middle.

Here the CDR3 DNA reads TGCAGCGTTGAAGGGGGACACCTTCTGGAAGAGACCCAGTACTTC. This translates into CSVEGGHLLEETQYF. This chain links TRBV29-1 with TRBJ2-5, with D possibly TRBD1 on 6 matching bases. Per germline, CDR1 SQVTM and CDR2 ANQGSEA. The CDR3 has 15 amino acids. Trimming cost V 1 base and J 3 bases, with 15 bases left between them.

The table lists this clone with a count of one. This rearrangement joins TRBV5-1 to TRBJ1-2; D gene uncertain. The CDR3 has 15 residues. Germline V gene sequence: CDR1 SGHRS, CDR2 YFSETQ. V was shortened by 0 bases and J by 1 base, with 10 bases between the two germline ends. For the CDR3, the DNA is TGCGCCAGCAGCTTGGACGGTTACTATAACTATGGCTACACCTTC. Its protein product is CASSLDGYYNYGYTF.

The rearrangement links TRBV19 to TRBJ2-2; D call uncertain. The CDR3 is made up of 14 amino acids. From germline, CDR1 is LNHDA and CDR2 SQIVND (reference sequence). The V end lost 1 base, the J end lost 1 base, and 4 bases lay between the germline ends. CDR3 region: CASSIGKNTGELFF. Written as DNA, the CDR3 is TGTGCCAGTAGTATAGGCAAGAACACCGGGGAGCTGTTTTTT.

The V call is TRBV4-1, the J call TRBJ2-1; tentatively, D is TRBD2 (5 bases). The CDR3 consists of 15 residues. Germline V gene data show CDR1 as MGHRA and CDR2 as YSYEKL. V gave up 4 bases and J gave up 10 bases, with 20 bases separating them. The CDR3 reads CASSREGSGIQEQFF. The CDR3 region has the DNA TGCGCCAGCAGCCGGGAAGGGTCCGGGATTCAAGAGCAGTTCTTC.

The chain combines TRBV7-9 with TRBJ2-7, with TRBD1 matching 9 bases. The CDR3 is made up of 15 amino acids. CDR1 is SEHNR, CDR2 FQNEAQ, per germline (reference sequence). V trimming: 4 bases; J trimming: 4 bases; junction bases outside the gene matches: 8. CDR3 protein: CASSSPVTGGYEQYF. The CDR3 DNA reads as TGTGCCAGCAGCTCCCCCGTGACAGGGGGATACGAGCAGTACTTC.

The chain joins TRBV6-6 to TRBJ1-2, with D uncertain. Germline CDR1 is MNHNY and CDR2 is SVGAGI (reference sequence). CDR3 length equals 13 residues. Trimming shortened V by 0 bases and J by 5 bases, and 7 bases separated the two germline ends. The CDR3 bases are TGTGCCAGCAGTTACTCCCGGACTTATGGCTACACCTTC. Translation gives CASSYSRTYGYTF.

This clone showed up just a few times. The rearrangement joins TRBV14 to TRBJ2-1; no clear D. Trimming removed 2 bases at V and 7 bases at J, with 6 bases between. The germline V gene has CDR1 SGHDN and CDR2 FVKESK. The CDR3 sequence is 12 residues long. Here the CDR3 DNA reads TGTGCCAGCAGCCAACAGGTTAATGAGCAGTTCTTC. This translates into CASSQQVNEQFF. Supplemented by reference TRBV14 and TRBJ2-1, the full variable domain reads EAGVTQFPSHSVIEKGQTVTLRCDPISGHDNLYWYRRVMGKEIKFLLHFVKESKQDESGMPNNRFLAERTGGTYSTLKVQPAELEDSGVYFCASSQQVNEQFFGPGTRLTVL.

The genes are TRBV28 and TRBJ2-7; no reliable D call. V was clipped by 2 bases and J by 4 bases, with 12 bases between them. The length of the CDR3 is 14 residues. The germline V gene has CDR1 MDHEN and CDR2 SYDVKM. The CDR3 here is CASSLRQEGYEQYF. DNA of the CDR3: TGTGCCAGCAGTTTAAGGCAGGAAGGGTACGAGCAGTACTTC.

The chain is built from TRBV19 and TRBJ2-7; tentatively, D is TRBD1 (6 bases). The V and J ends lost 5 bases and 3 bases respectively, with 11 bases between them. Germline V gene lookup returns CDR1 LNHDA and CDR2 SQIVND (reference sequence). This CDR3 spans 13 amino acids. CDR3 DNA sequence: TGTGCCAGTAGTTGGGGACAAGTCTACGAGCAGTACTTC. Its translation: CASSWGQVYEQYF.

This clone was found a few times. The chain has TRBV4-3 and TRBJ1-2; D remains ambiguous. The CDR3 is 13 amino acids. Trimming removed 1 base at V and 4 bases at J, with 7 bases between. Per the germline V gene, CDR1 is LGHNA and CDR2 is YSLEER. CDR3 residues: CASSQGWGYGYTF. CDR3 coding DNA: TGCGCCAGCAGCCAAGGATGGGGCTATGGCTACACCTTC.